A single sample is the source of the 9 T cell receptor beta chains below, sequenced in a study of OX40 agonist ivuxolimab in advanced cancers. This table comes from immunoSEQ multiplex PCR, and its TCRdb copy is limited to in-frame clones, with some not included. The sample includes 25,000 to 30,000 clones, around 87% of them seen just once. Sequenced material: CD4+ or CD8+ T cells sorted from blood, taken in a trial of the OX40 agonist ivuxolimab. These TCRs come from an adult with an advanced solid tumor such as melanoma, head and neck, liver or kidney cancer.

As DNA, the CDR3 is TGTGCCAGCAGCCCCGAGGGACTAGCGGGGGGCTATACGCAGTATTTT. Its protein product is CASSPEGLAGGYTQYF. The genes are TRBV7-8 and TRBJ2-3; the match to TRBD2 covers 15 bases. The V gene end was trimmed by 5 bases and the J gene end by 7 bases; junction bases not matched to a gene: 7. The CDR3 runs to 16 residues. Per germline, CDR1 SGHVS and CDR2 FQNEAQ.

The chain couples TRBV28 to TRBJ2-7; D unresolved. CDR1 is MDHEN and CDR2 is SYDVKM in the germline V gene. Trimming removed 4 bases at V and 5 bases at J, with 6 bases between. The CDR3 covers 11 residues. The CDR3 sequence: CASSSSNEQYF. The CDR3 DNA reads as TGTGCCAGCAGTTCATCCAACGAGCAGTACTTC.

This CDR3 reads CATTPGLTEAFF. In DNA, the CDR3 is TGTGCCACCACACCGGGGCTCACTGAAGCTTTCTTT. The genes are TRBV28 and TRBJ1-1, with D perhaps TRBD1 (5 bases). V lost 10 bases to trimming and J lost 4 bases, with 13 bases between them. The V gene's germline CDR1 is MDHEN and CDR2 SYDVKM. The CDR3 spans 12 residues.

As concerns this clone: This sample includes further DNA sequences coding for the same CDR3. The V gene is TRBV27, the J gene TRBJ2-6; D is unclear. CDR3 length: 16 residues. Trimming cost V 0 bases and J 1 base, with 7 bases left between them. Germline lookup yields CDR1 MNHEY and CDR2 SMNVEV (reference sequence). CDR3 DNA sequence: TGTGCCAGCAGTTTATCAGCCGGGTCTGGGGCCAACGTCCTGACTTTC. Translating gives CASSLSAGSGANVLTF.

This rearrangement joins TRBV28 to TRBJ2-3; D possibly uses TRBD1 or TRBD2 (5 bases each). V lost 6 bases and J lost 4, with 14 bases in between. CDR1 is MDHEN and CDR2 is SYDVKM in the germline V gene. The CDR3 loop spans 14 amino acids. CDR3 sequence reads: CASSATGRADTQYF. In DNA form, the CDR3 reads TGTGCCAGCAGCGCCACGGGGCGGGCAGATACGCAGTATTTT. The full variable domain, in which reference TRBV28 and TRBJ2-3 provide the parts outside the CDR3, is DVKVTQSSRYLVKRTGEKVFLECVQDMDHENMFWYRQDPGLGLRLIYFSYDVKMKEKGDIPEGYSVSREKKERFSLILESASTNQTSMYLCASSATGRADTQYFGPGTRLTVL.

The J gene is TRBJ2-5, the V gene TRBV13; a possible D gene is TRBD2 (7 bases). Germline-derived CDR1 and CDR2 are PRHDT and FYEKMQ (reference sequence). V lost 2 bases and J lost 5, with 18 bases in between. CDR3 length equals 16 residues. The CDR3 bases are TGTGCCAGCAGCTTAAGGGGGAGGGCCGAACGGGAGACCCAGTACTTC. This sequence encodes CASSLRGRAERETQYF.

The gene calls are TRBV6-6 and TRBJ2-7; D is unclear. Germline CDR1 MNHNY, CDR2 SVGAGI (reference sequence). V was cut by 2 bases and J by 4 bases, with 3 bases left in between. The CDR3 contains 11 residues. The CDR3 region has the DNA TGTGCCAGCAGTTACGCGTACGAGCAGTACTTC. Protein sequence: CASSYAYEQYF.

This chain uses TRBV19 with TRBJ2-7, with D tentatively TRBD2 (5 bases). CDR1 is LNHDA and CDR2 is SQIVND in the germline V gene (reference sequence). The CDR3 has 16 residues. The ends were cut back, 1 base at V and 3 bases at J, with 16 bases in the middle. The CDR3 DNA reads as TGTGCCAGTAGTATAGGAGGGAGAGGCTTCATCTACGAGCAGTACTTC. As protein: CASSIGGRGFIYEQYF.

A single count supports this clone. This chain links TRBV7-9 with TRBJ2-7, with 7 bases identical to TRBD1. This CDR3 has 14 amino acids. CDR1 and CDR2 from the germline V gene are SEHNR and FQNEAQ (reference sequence). The V gene end was trimmed by 7 bases and the J gene end by 4 bases; junction bases not matched to a gene: 10. CDR3 region: CASKERQGEYEQYF. The CDR3 DNA reads TGTGCCAGCAAGGAACGACAGGGAGAATACGAGCAGTACTTC.